This T cell receptor (beta chain) came from a study of T cell repertoires in cytomegalovirus infection. Study as a whole: Indications came from public TCR beta signatures; they pointed to CMV infection and to a matching HLA type.

TCRdb used MiXCR to reprocess the reads, holding one entry per CDR3 protein. The sample has 250,000 to 350,000 distinct CDR3 sequences, about 23% seen once. Germline CDR1 SQVTM, CDR2 ANQGSEA. The CDR3 runs 13 residues. V lost 1 base, J lost 8 bases, and 14 bases lay in between. This clonotype was seen a handful of times. Input material: PBMCs. The chain combines TRBV29-1 with TRBJ1-2; tentatively, D is TRBD1 (6 bases). The TCR originated in a human donor in good health (CMV status not recorded). Some clones in this sample may be carry-over from other donors' samples. CDR3 in amino acids: CSVEAVKQGGYTF. CDR3 nucleotides: TGCAGCGTTGAAGCGGTAAAGCAGGGGGGCTACACCTTC. Looking up the rest from reference TRBV29-1 and TRBJ1-2 gives the full variable domain: SAVISQKPSRDICQRGTSLTIQCQVDSQVTMMFWYRQQPGQSLTLIATANQGSEATYESGFVIDKFPISRPNLTFSTLTVSNMSPEDSSIYLCSVEAVKQGGYTFGSGTRLTVV.